Listed below are T cell receptor beta chains from one sample, sequenced in a study of blood T cells in healthy people across ages. One entry per CDR3 protein, called by TCRdb with MiXCR from the 5' RACE reads. The sample holds about 1.6 million distinct CDR3 sequences, around 35% seen once. Sequenced sample: blood. The receptors shown here come from a woman aged 25 to 45 in good health. Each CDR3 is given with its conserved first and last residue. The D gene is left open where the match is weak. A clone size is listed for some rows: how often the clone was seen (once, few, many), or a class if it is expanded.

clone_size,v_call,d_call,j_call,cdr3_nt,cdr3_aa
once,TRBV12-3/TRBV12-4,TRBD2,TRBJ2-7,TGTGCCAGCAGTAGGGGAGGGGAGGGCTACGAGCAGTACTTC,CASSRGGEGYEQYF
-,TRBV20-1,-,TRBJ2-3,TGCAGTGCTAGAGAGCTACAGGGTTCACATACGCAGTATTTT,CSARELQGSHTQYF
-,TRBV29-1,-,TRBJ2-3,TGCAGCGTGTGGGAGGCAGCCAACACAGATACGCAGTATTTT,CSVWEAANTDTQYF
-,TRBV10-3,-,TRBJ1-2,TGTGCCATCAGTGAGTCCGGGGTAGGAGGCTACACCTTC,CAISESGVGGYTF
-,TRBV20-1,-,TRBJ2-3,TGCAGTGCTCGACGACAGGATGGCGCAGATACGCAGTATTTT,CSARRQDGADTQYF
few,TRBV3-1,-,TRBJ1-1,TGTGCCAGCAGCCCAGGACATGGCCCTGAAGCTTTCTTT,CASSPGHGPEAFF
-,TRBV7-9,-,TRBJ2-1,TGTGCCAGCAGCCCACTAGCCGGTGAGGACTACAATGAGCAGTTCTTC,CASSPLAGEDYNEQFF
few,TRBV29-1,TRBD1,TRBJ1-1,TGCAGCACTCGACAGGGGCCAAAAACGGACACTGAAGCTTTCTTT,CSTRQGPKTDTEAFF
-,TRBV6-5,-,TRBJ2-1,TGTGCCAGCAGTGACAGCCCGGGCCCCAATGAGCAGTTCTTC,CASSDSPGPNEQFF
many,TRBV29-1,-,TRBJ2-1,TGCAGCGTTGAACCTAGCAATGAGCAGTTCTTC,CSVEPSNEQFF
-,TRBV3-1,-,TRBJ2-5,TGTGCCAGCAGCCAAGATCGAGACAGGTCCCAAGAGACCCAGTACTTC,CASSQDRDRSQETQYF
many,TRBV29-1,TRBD1,TRBJ1-2,TGCAGCGCCCGGGACAGGGATAGTCGTAACTATGGCTACACCTTC,CSARDRDSRNYGYTF
few,TRBV20-1,TRBD2,TRBJ2-7,TGCAGTGCTCAAGGCGAGGCGGGGGACTTAATCGGGCAGTACTTC,CSAQGEAGDLIGQYF
-,TRBV20-1,-,TRBJ1-1,TGCAGTGCTCAGGGTGGTAGTCTACAAGCTTTCTTT,CSAQGGSLQAFF
-,TRBV4-1,TRBD2,TRBJ2-1,TGCGCCAGCAGCCAAGTCTGGGGGAGGGGATACAATGAGCAGTTCTTC,CASSQVWGRGYNEQFF
-,TRBV12-3/TRBV12-4,TRBD1,TRBJ2-3,TGTGCCAGCACCTTAGGGGGCGGAGATGCGCAGTATTTT,CASTLGGGDAQYF
many,TRBV6-1,TRBD2,TRBJ2-1,TGTGCCAGCACCCGGGTTCCCATCAGGACTAGCGGGTGGAGCTCCTACAATGAGCAGTTCTTC,CASTRVPIRTSGWSSYNEQFF
-,TRBV20-1,TRBD2,TRBJ2-1,TGCAGTGGTCAGAGCGGCAGCGGGAGGATGAATGAGCAGTTCTTC,CSGQSGSGRMNEQFF
-,TRBV4-1,-,TRBJ2-1,TGCGCCAGCAGCCAAGAAGGGGGGAGGGGTGAGCAGTTCTTC,CASSQEGGRGEQFF
-,TRBV5-1,TRBD2,TRBJ2-1,TGCGCCAGCAGGACTAGCGGGAGTACTGAGCAGTTCTTC,CASRTSGSTEQFF
-,TRBV18,-,TRBJ1-1,TGTGCCAGCTCACCACAAGGGACATTGAACACTGAAGCTTTCTTT,CASSPQGTLNTEAFF
-,TRBV10-3,-,TRBJ1-6,TGTGCCATCTCCCCAGGGAGCTCCTATAATTCACCCCTCCACTTT,CAISPGSSYNSPLHF
few,TRBV27,TRBD1,TRBJ2-4,TGTGCCAGCAGTGGGGACAGACTAAACATTCAGTACTTC,CASSGDRLNIQYF
few,TRBV4-1,-,TRBJ2-7,TGCGCCAGCAGCCAAGATAAGAGGACACCATTCTACGAGCAGTACTTC,CASSQDKRTPFYEQYF
few,TRBV30,-,TRBJ1-2,TGTGCCTGGGACCTGGGGGCAGGCTATGGCTACACCTTC,CAWDLGAGYGYTF
-,TRBV20-1,-,TRBJ2-1,TGCAGTGCTAGAGCGAGGCTTAACAATGAGCAGTTCTTC,CSARARLNNEQFF
-,TRBV18,-,TRBJ2-5,TGTGCCAGCTCACCAGCTCTGGGTACCAAAGAGACCCAGTACTTC,CASSPALGTKETQYF
-,TRBV12-3/TRBV12-4,TRBD1,TRBJ1-1,TGTACCAGCAGAGGACAGGTCGGGGTAACTGAAGCTTTCTTT,CTSRGQVGVTEAFF
-,TRBV15,TRBD2,TRBJ2-1,TGTGCCACCAGCAGAGCTAGCGGGGGGCTCCTGCCGAGCTCCTACAATGAGCAGTTCTTC,CATSRASGGLLPSSYNEQFF
-,TRBV11-2,-,TRBJ2-1,TGTGCCAGCAGCGCGGTAGCGGTAACCCTTAGGAATGAGCAGTTCTTC,CASSAVAVTLRNEQFF
many,TRBV20-1,-,TRBJ2-5,TGCAGCGCGGGACAGAATCAAGAGACCCAGTACTTC,CSAGQNQETQYF
-,TRBV6-1,-,TRBJ2-3,TGTGCCAGCAGTGGGGGGGCAGGAGGCACAGATACGCAGTATTTT,CASSGGAGGTDTQYF
few,TRBV15,TRBD2,TRBJ2-7,TGTGCCACCAGCATCGCGGGAGAGCCCTCCTACGAGCAGTACTTC,CATSIAGEPSYEQYF
-,TRBV20-1,TRBD2,TRBJ2-3,TGCAGTGCTAGACAGTGGACTAGCGGACTCGGGGCGCAGTATTTT,CSARQWTSGLGAQYF
-,TRBV12-3/TRBV12-4,-,TRBJ2-3,TGTGCCAGCAGTTACGGGGACATGGTGATGGATACGCAGTATTTT,CASSYGDMVMDTQYF
few,TRBV27,TRBD1,TRBJ1-2,TGTGCCAGCAGTTTAAAGTCGGACAGGGGTGACTATGGCTACACCTTC,CASSLKSDRGDYGYTF
-,TRBV20-1,-,TRBJ1-1,TGCAGTGCTAGGAATAGCGACAGACTGTCTAGTACTGAAGCTTTCTTT,CSARNSDRLSSTEAFF
-,TRBV10-3,-,TRBJ2-1,TGTGCCATCAGTGAAGAGGCAAAGGACACCCTTACCTACAATGAGCAGTTCTTC,CAISEEAKDTLTYNEQFF
few,TRBV7-9,TRBD1,TRBJ1-2,TGTGCCAGCAGGTGGACAGGGCAGGGCTACACCTTC,CASRWTGQGYTF
-,TRBV29-1,-,TRBJ2-1,TGCAGCGTCACCGTCGGGGGAACGAGGAATGAGCAGTTCTTC,CSVTVGGTRNEQFF
-,TRBV12-3/TRBV12-4,TRBD2,TRBJ2-7,TGTGCCAGCAGTTCCCCTTCAGCGGGAGGCGGCGAGCAGTACTTC,CASSSPSAGGGEQYF
-,TRBV20-1,TRBD2,TRBJ2-7,TGCAGTGCTCCCACCGGGACTAGCGCTGAGGAGCAGTACTTC,CSAPTGTSAEEQYF
-,TRBV20-1,TRBD2,TRBJ2-1,TGCAGTGCTAGTCAGCGGGGGGCGGTTAACAATGAGCAGTTCTTC,CSASQRGAVNNEQFF
-,TRBV15,-,TRBJ2-6,TGTGCCACCAGCAGTCGGGATAAACACCGGGCTTTC,CATSSRDKHRAF
few,TRBV20-1,TRBD2,TRBJ2-3,TGCAGTGCTAGGCTAGCGGGGGAAGATACGCAGTATTTT,CSARLAGEDTQYF
-,TRBV15,-,TRBJ2-7,TGTGCCACCAGCATCGAACTCCCGGGACATACCGGACACTACGAGCAGTACTTC,CATSIELPGHTGHYEQYF
-,TRBV27,-,TRBJ2-7,TGTGCCAGCAGTTTATCTTACGGGTATCTCTACGAGCAGTACTTC,CASSLSYGYLYEQYF
few,TRBV20-1,-,TRBJ1-2,TGCAGTGCCCGGTCCGAGACAGCCTATGGCTACACCTTC,CSARSETAYGYTF
-,TRBV20-1,TRBD1,TRBJ1-2,TGCAGTGCACGACCACAGGGGATTATAGCTCGTGGCTACACCTTC,CSARPQGIIARGYTF
few,TRBV30,TRBD1,TRBJ1-5,TGTGCCTGGAGTGGGACAGGGGGTCAGCCCCAGCATTTT,CAWSGTGGQPQHF
-,TRBV20-1,TRBD2,TRBJ2-3,TGCAGTGCCATAAGACGAGCGGGAAACACAGATACGCAGTATTTT,CSAIRRAGNTDTQYF